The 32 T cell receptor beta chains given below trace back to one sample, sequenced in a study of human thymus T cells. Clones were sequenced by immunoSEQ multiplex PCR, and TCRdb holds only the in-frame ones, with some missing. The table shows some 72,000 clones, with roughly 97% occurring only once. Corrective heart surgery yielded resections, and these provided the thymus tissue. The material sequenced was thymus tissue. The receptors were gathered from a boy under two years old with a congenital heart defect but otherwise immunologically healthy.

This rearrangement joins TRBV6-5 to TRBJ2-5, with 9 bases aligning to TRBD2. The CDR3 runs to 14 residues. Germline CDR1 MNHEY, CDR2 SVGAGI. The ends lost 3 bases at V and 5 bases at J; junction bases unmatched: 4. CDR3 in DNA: TGTGCCAGCAGTTATGCGGGAGGGGGGGAGACCCAGTACTTC. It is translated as CASSYAGGGETQYF.

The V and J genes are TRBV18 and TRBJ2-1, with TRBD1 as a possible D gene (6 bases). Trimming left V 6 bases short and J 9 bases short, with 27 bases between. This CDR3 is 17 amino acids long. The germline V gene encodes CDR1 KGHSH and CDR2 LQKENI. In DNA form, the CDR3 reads TGTGCCAGCTCTAGACAGGACAGTCTGTCCCCTAAGGGTGAGCAGTTCTTC. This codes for CASSRQDSLSPKGEQFF.

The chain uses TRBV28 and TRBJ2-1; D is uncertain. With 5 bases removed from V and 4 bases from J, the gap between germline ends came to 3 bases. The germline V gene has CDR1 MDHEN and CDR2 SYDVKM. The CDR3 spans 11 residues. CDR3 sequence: CASSLYNEQFF. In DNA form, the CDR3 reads TGTGCCAGCAGTCTATACAATGAGCAGTTCTTC.

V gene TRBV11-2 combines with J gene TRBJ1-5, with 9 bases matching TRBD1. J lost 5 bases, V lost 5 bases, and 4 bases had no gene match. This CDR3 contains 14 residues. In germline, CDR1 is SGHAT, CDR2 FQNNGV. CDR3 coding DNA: TGTGCCAGCAGCGCACGGACAGGGGATCAGCCCCAGCATTTT. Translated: CASSARTGDQPQHF. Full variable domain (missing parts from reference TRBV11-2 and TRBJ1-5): EAGVAQSPRYKIIEKRQSVAFWCNPISGHATLYWYQQILGQGPKLLIQFQNNGVVDDSQLPKDRFSAERLKGVDSTLKIQPAKLEDSAVYLCASSARTGDQPQHFGDGTRLSIL.

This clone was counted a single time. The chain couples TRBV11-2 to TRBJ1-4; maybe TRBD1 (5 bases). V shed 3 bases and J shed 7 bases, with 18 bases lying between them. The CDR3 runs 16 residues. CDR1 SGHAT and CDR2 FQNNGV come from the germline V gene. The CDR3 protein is CASSLVVRGPGEKLFF. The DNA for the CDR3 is TGTGCCAGCAGCTTGGTGGTTCGGGGACCTGGTGAAAAACTGTTTTTT.

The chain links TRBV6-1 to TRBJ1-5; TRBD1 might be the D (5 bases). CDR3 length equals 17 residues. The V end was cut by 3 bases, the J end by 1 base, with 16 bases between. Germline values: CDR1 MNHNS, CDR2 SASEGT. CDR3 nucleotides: TGTGCCAGCAGTGATCCCTTCCGACAGAGGAGCAATCAGCCCCAGCATTTT. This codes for CASSDPFRQRSNQPQHF.

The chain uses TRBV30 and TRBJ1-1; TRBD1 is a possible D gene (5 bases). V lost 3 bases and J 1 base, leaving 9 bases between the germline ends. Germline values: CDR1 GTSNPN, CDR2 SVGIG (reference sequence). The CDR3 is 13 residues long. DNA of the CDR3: TGTGCCTGGAGCTTTAGGGGGAACACTGAAGCTTTCTTT. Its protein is CAWSFRGNTEAFF.

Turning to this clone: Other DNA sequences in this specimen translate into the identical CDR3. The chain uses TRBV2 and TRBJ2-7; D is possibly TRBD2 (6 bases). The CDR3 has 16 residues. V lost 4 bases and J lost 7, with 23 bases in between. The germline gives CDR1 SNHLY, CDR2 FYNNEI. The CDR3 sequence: CASSVLGSAWLREQYF. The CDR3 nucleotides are TGTGCCAGCAGTGTGCTCGGGAGTGCCTGGTTACGTGAGCAGTACTTC.

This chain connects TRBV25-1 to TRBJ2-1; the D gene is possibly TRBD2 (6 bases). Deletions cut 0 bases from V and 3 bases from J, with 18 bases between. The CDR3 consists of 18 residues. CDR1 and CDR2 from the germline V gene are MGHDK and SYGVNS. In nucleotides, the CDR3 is TGTGCCAGCAGTGAATATACCCCCCGGAGGGAGGACTACAATGAGCAGTTCTTC. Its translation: CASSEYTPRREDYNEQFF. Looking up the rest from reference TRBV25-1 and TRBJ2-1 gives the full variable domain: EADIYQTPRYLVIGTGKKITLECSQTMGHDKMYWYQQDPGMELHLIHYSYGVNSTEKGDLSSESTVSRIRTEHFPLTLESARPSHTSQYLCASSEYTPRREDYNEQFFGPGTRLTVL.

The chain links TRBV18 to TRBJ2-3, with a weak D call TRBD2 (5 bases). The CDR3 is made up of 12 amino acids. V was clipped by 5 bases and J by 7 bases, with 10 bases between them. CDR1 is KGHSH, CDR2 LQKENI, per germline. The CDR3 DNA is TGTGCCAGCTCAACCGTAGCGTATACGCAGTATTTT. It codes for CASSTVAYTQYF. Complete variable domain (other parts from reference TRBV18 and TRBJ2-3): NAGVMQNPRHLVRRRGQEARLRCSPMKGHSHVYWYRQLPEEGLKFMVYLQKENIIDESGMPKERFSAEFPKEGPSILRIQQVVRGDSAAYFCASSTVAYTQYFGPGTRLTVL.

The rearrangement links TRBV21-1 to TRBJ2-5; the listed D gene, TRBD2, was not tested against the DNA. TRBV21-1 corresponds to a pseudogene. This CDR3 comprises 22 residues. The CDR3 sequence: CASSMWAPQESTSGRCTETQYF. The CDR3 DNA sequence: TGTGCCAGCAGCATGTGGGCCCCCCAAGAGTCGACTAGCGGGAGGTGTACAGAGACCCAGTACTTC.

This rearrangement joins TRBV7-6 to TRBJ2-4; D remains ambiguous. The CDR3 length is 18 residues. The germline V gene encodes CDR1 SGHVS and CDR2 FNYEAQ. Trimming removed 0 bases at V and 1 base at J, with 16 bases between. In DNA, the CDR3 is TGTGCCAGCAGCTTAGCCATCCCGCTGGCTTATGCCAAAAACATTCAGTACTTC. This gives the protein CASSLAIPLAYAKNIQYF.

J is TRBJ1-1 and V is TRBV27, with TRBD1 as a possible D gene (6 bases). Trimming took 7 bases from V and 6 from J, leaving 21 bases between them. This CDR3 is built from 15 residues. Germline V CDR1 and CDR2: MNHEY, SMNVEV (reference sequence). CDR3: CASKKLLQGNAEAFF. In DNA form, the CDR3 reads TGTGCCAGCAAAAAACTATTACAGGGTAATGCTGAAGCTTTCTTT.

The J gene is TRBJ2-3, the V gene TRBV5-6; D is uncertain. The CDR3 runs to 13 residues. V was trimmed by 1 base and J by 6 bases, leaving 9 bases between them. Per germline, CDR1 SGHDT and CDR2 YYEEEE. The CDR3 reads CASSLNPTDTQYF. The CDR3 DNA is TGTGCCAGCAGCTTGAATCCCACGGATACGCAGTATTTT.

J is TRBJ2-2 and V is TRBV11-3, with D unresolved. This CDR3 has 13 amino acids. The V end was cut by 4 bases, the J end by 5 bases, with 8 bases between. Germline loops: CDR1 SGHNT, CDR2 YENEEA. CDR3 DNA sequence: TGTGCCAGCAGCTCTACACGTACCGGGGAGCTGTTTTTT. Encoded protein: CASSSTRTGELFF.

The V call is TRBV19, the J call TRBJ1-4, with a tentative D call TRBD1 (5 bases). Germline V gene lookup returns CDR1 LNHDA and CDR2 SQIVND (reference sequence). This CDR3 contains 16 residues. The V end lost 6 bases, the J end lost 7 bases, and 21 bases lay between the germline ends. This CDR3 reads CASSLKATQGGEKLFF. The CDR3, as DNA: TGTGCCAGTAGCCTAAAAGCAACTCAGGGAGGTGAAAAACTGTTTTTT.

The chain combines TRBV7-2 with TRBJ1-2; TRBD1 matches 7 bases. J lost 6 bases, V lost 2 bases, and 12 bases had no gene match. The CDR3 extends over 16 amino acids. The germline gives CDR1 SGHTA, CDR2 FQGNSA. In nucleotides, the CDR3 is TGTGCCAGCAGCTTAAGCGCCCAGGGGGAGGGTGATGGCTACACCTTC. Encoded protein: CASSLSAQGEGDGYTF. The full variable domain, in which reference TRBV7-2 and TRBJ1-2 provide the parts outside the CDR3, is GAGVSQSPSNKVTEKGKDVELRCDPISGHTALYWYRQSLGQGLEFLIYFQGNSAPDKSGLPSDRFSAERTGGSVSTLTIQRTQQEDSAVYLCASSLSAQGEGDGYTFGSGTRLTVV.

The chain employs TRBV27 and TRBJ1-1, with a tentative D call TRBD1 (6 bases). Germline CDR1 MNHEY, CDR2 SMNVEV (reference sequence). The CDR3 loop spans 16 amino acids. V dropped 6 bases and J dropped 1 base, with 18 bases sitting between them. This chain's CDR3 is CASRFGGSQGNTEAFF. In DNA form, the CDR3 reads TGTGCCAGCAGATTTGGGGGCTCTCAAGGGAACACTGAAGCTTTCTTT.

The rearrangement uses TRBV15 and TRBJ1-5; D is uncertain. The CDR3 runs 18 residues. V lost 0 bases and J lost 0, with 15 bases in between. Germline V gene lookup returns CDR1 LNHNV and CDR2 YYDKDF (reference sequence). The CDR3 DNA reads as TGTGCCACCAGCAGAGATCGGTTTGCCCGTTATAGCAATCAGCCCCAGCATTTT. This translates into CATSRDRFARYSNQPQHF.

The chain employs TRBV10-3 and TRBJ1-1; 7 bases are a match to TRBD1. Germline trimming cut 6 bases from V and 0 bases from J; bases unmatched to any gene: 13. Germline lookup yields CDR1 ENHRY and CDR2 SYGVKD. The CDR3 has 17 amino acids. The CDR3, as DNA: TGTGCCATCAGCGACTTACACTCCGGGACAGTGAACACTGAAGCTTTCTTT. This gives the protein CAISDLHSGTVNTEAFF.

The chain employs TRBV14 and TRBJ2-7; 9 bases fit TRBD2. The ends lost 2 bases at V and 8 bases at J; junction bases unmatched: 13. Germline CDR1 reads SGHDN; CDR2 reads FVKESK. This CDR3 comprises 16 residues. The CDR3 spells CASSQPPGGRAGKQYF. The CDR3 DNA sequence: TGTGCCAGCAGCCAACCCCCGGGCGGGAGGGCCGGGAAGCAGTACTTC.

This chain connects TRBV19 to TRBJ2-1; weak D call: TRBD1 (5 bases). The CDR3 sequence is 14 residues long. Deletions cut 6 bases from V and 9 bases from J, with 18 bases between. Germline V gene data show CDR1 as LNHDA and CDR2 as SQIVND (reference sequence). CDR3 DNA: TGTGCCAGTAGCCCCGGGTCCAGGGTTAGTGAGCAGTTCTTC. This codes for CASSPGSRVSEQFF.

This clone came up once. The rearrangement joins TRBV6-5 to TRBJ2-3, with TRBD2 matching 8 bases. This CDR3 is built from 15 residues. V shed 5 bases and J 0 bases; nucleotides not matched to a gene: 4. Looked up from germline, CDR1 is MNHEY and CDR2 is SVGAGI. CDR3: CASSKLAGSTDTQYF. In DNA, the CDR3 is TGTGCCAGCAGTAAGCTAGCGGGCAGCACAGATACGCAGTATTTT.

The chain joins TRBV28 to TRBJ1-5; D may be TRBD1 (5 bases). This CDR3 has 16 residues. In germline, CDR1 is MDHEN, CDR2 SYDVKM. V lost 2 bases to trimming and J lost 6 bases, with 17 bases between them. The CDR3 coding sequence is TGTGCCAGCAGTTTACAACTTCCGGGACCCAGTCAGCCCCAGCATTTT. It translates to CASSLQLPGPSQPQHF.

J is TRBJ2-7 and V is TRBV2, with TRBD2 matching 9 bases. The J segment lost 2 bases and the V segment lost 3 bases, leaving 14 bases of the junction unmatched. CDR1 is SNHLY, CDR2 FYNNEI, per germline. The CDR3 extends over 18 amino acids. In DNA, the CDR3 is TGTGCCAGCAGTGAGGACGTGTTATGGGCGGGAGGGCCCTACGAGCAGTACTTC. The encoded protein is CASSEDVLWAGGPYEQYF.

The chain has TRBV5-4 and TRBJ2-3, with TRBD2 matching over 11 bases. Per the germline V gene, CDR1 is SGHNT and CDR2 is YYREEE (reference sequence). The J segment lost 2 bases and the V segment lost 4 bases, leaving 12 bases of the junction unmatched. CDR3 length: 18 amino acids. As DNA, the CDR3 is TGTGCCAGCAGCCAGCATAGGCTAGCGGGGGGCATCACAGATACGCAGTATTTT. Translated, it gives CASSQHRLAGGITDTQYF.

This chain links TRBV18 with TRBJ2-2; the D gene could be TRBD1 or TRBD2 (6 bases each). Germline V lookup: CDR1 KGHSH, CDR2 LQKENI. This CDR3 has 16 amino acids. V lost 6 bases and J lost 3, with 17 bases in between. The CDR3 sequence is CASSQGGKTYTGELFF. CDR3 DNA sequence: TGTGCCAGCTCCCAAGGGGGGAAAACTTACACCGGGGAGCTGTTTTTT.

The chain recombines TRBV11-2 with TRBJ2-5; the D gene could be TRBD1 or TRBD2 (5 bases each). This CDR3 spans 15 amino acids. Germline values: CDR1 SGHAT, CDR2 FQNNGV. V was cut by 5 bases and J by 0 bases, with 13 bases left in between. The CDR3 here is CASSLGGGYQETQYF. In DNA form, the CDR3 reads TGTGCCAGCAGCCTTGGGGGTGGGTACCAAGAGACCCAGTACTTC.

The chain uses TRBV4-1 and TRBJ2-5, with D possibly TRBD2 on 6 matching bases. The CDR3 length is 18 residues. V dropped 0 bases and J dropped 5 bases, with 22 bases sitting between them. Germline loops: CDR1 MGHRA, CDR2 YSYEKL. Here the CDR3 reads CASSQDPPFSGRGETQYF. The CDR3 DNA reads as TGCGCCAGCAGCCAAGATCCCCCCTTCTCCGGGAGAGGGGAGACCCAGTACTTC.

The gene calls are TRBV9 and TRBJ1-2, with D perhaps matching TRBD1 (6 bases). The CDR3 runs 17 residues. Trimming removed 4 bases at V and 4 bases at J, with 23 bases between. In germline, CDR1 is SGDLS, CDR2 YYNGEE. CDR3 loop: CASSRSRDIFPAYGYTF. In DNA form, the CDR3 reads TGTGCCAGCAGCCGGTCCCGGGACATTTTTCCGGCCTATGGCTACACCTTC.

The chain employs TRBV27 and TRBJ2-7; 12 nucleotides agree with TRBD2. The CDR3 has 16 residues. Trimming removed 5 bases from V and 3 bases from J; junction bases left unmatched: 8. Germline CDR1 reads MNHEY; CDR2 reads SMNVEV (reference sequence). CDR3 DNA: TGTGCCAGCAGTATCCCGACTAGCGGGAGAATCTACGAGCAGTACTTC. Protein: CASSIPTSGRIYEQYF.

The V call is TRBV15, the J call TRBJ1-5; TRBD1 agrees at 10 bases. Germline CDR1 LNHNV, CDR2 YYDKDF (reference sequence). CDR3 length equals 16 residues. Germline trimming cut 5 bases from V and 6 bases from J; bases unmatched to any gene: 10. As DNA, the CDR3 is TGTGCCACCAGCCCGGGGCGGGGACAGGGGCTTCAGCCCCAGCATTTT. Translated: CATSPGRGQGLQPQHF.